The 23 T cell receptor beta chains in this list originate from one sample, sequenced in a study of CD8+CD57+ T cells in acquired aplastic anemia. Sequenced patients had shown CD8+CD57+ cell expansion by flow cytometry. Genomic DNA constituted the template upon which TCR beta VDJ and CDR3 profiling was performed. TCRdb re-called the reads through MiXCR, storing one row per CDR3 protein. This sample has approximately 57,000 distinct CDR3 sequences, with approximately 52% found just once. Sequencing was performed on sorted CD4+, CD8+, or CD8+CD57+ T cells (not recorded which) from PBMCs. All receptors come from a human donor with aplastic anemia.

This clonotype came up many times. The chain has TRBV9 and TRBJ2-7, with D perhaps given as TRBD1 or TRBD2 (6 bases each). The CDR3 runs 13 residues. Looked up from germline, CDR1 is SGDLS and CDR2 is YYNGEE. The germline V and J ends were trimmed by 8 bases and 3 bases, with 15 bases remaining between them. For the CDR3, the DNA is TGTGCCAGTCCCGAGGGGGGCAACTACGAGCAGTACGTC. It translates to CASPEGGNYEQYV.

The chain joins TRBV25-1 to TRBJ2-7, with D unresolved. There are 10 residues in the CDR3. Trimming took off 8 bases at V and 7 bases at J, with 9 bases between the two ends. Germline V lookup: CDR1 MGHDK, CDR2 SYGVNS. CDR3 in DNA: TGTGCCAGCCGCCTAGAGGAGCAGTACTTC. It codes for CASRLEEQYF.

This clonotype was detected ten times or more. The rearrangement joins TRBV6-1 to TRBJ2-6, with D possibly TRBD1 on 6 matching bases. The CDR3 length is 16 residues. Germline V CDR1 and CDR2: MNHNS, SASEGT. Trimming stripped 6 bases from V and 3 bases from J, with 15 bases between. CDR3 amino acids: CASRSNAGDGANVLTF. The CDR3 bases are TGTGCCAGCAGGTCAAACGCAGGGGATGGGGCCAACGTCCTGACTTTC.

This clonotype has only one observation. The gene calls are TRBV25-1 and TRBJ2-7; D gene ambiguous. Germline CDR1 MGHDK, CDR2 SYGVNS. The CDR3 is made up of 13 amino acids. Trimming took 9 bases from V and 3 from J, leaving 15 bases between them. The CDR3 protein is CARRSCRLYEQYF. CDR3 DNA: TGTGCCAGACGTAGTTGCCGACTCTACGAGCAGTACTTC.

The V call is TRBV24-1, the J call TRBJ1-6, with D maybe TRBD1 (6 bases). The CDR3 is 15 residues long. Per germline, CDR1 KGHDR and CDR2 SFDVKD. V was clipped by 2 bases and J by 6 bases, with 10 bases between them. The CDR3, as DNA: TGTGCCACCAGTGATTCAGGGGAAGCTAATTCACCCCTCCACTTT. Translation gives CATSDSGEANSPLHF.

The J gene is TRBJ2-7, the V gene TRBV20-1; D unresolved. Germline-derived CDR1 and CDR2 are DFQATT and SNEGSKA (reference sequence). The V end lost 6 bases, the J end lost 2 bases, and 17 bases lay between the germline ends. The CDR3 is made up of 14 amino acids. The CDR3 DNA is TGCAGTGCCTATAATAAAGAGCTGCCCTACGAGCAGTACTTC. Translated: CSAYNKELPYEQYF.

The CDR3 DNA is TGTGCCAGCAGCATAGAAGGCGGGGGCGGAAACATTCAGTACTTC. Amino acid sequence: CASSIEGGGGNIQYF. The chain couples TRBV9 to TRBJ2-4; possibly TRBD2 for D (7 bases). Trimming pared 4 bases from V and 6 bases from J, leaving 17 bases between. Germline-derived CDR1 and CDR2 are SGDLS and YYNGEE. The CDR3 loop spans 15 amino acids.

This clonotype was detected ten times or more. V gene TRBV5-4 combines with J gene TRBJ2-1; the D is unclear. Germline V gene sequence: CDR1 SGHNT, CDR2 YYREEE (reference sequence). The CDR3 runs 12 residues. Trimming took off 0 bases at V and 7 bases at J, with 5 bases between the two ends. CDR3 residues: CASSLAANEQFF. In DNA, the CDR3 is TGTGCCAGCAGCTTGGCAGCGAATGAGCAGTTCTTC.

The chain has TRBV2 and TRBJ1-2; TRBD1 matches 8 bases. The CDR3 covers 14 residues. The V segment lost 5 bases and the J segment 4 bases; nucleotides outside the gene matches: 6. Germline assignment: CDR1 SNHLY and CDR2 FYNNEI. The CDR3 loop reads CASSLLTGAYGYTF. The CDR3 DNA follows: TGTGCCAGCAGTTTACTGACAGGGGCCTATGGCTACACCTTC.

The chain carries TRBV24-1 and TRBJ2-6; the D gene is possibly TRBD2 (5 bases). The CDR3 covers 16 residues. V was shortened by 9 bases and J by 0 bases, with 14 bases between the two germline ends. From germline, CDR1 is KGHDR and CDR2 SFDVKD. Here the CDR3 reads CATGVEGISGANVLTF. In DNA form, the CDR3 reads TGTGCCACCGGAGTTGAGGGAATCTCTGGGGCCAACGTCCTGACTTTC.

The chain uses TRBV24-1 and TRBJ2-7; D possibly uses TRBD1 or TRBD2 (5 bases each). CDR1 is KGHDR, CDR2 SFDVKD, per germline. Trimming removed 0 bases at V and 6 bases at J, with 8 bases between. The CDR3 totals 13 residues. The CDR3 bases are TGTGCCACCAGTGATTTGGCAGGGAGCGAGCAGTACTTC. Translated, it gives CATSDLAGSEQYF.

V gene TRBV2 combines with J gene TRBJ2-3; the match to TRBD2 covers 9 bases. J gave up 2 bases and V 2 bases, and 5 bases lay outside the gene matches. The CDR3 extends over 16 amino acids. The germline V gene has CDR1 SNHLY and CDR2 FYNNEI. CDR3 coding DNA: TGTGCCAGCAGTGAATGGCTAGCGGGGATCACAGATACGCAGTATTTT. This sequence encodes CASSEWLAGITDTQYF.

This clonotype showed up just a few times. Possible read error: a much larger clone is one base away. The chain has TRBV11-1 and TRBJ2-3, with 7 bases aligning to TRBD1. V dropped 1 base and J dropped 2; count of bases not matched to a gene: 6. From germline, CDR1 is SGHAT and CDR2 FQDESV (reference sequence). CDR3 length equals 16 residues. The CDR3: CASSLEGGRSTDTQYF. DNA of the CDR3: TGTGCCAGCAGCTTAGAAGGGGGCAGATCCACAGATACGCAGTATTTT.

In this sample, this clonotype turned up many times. V usage is TRBV7-2 and J usage is TRBJ2-3; no reliable D call. Trimming took 1 base from V and 4 from J, leaving 3 bases between them. Germline lookup yields CDR1 SGHTA and CDR2 FQGNSA. The CDR3 is made up of 12 amino acids. The CDR3 nucleotides are TGTGCCAGCAGCTTAGGAGCAGATACGCAGTATTTT. Translated, it gives CASSLGADTQYF.

The J gene is TRBJ2-2, the V gene TRBV2; D gene uncertain. Germline V gives CDR1 SNHLY, CDR2 FYNNEI. The ends were cut back, 0 bases at V and 4 bases at J, with 6 bases in the middle. The CDR3 totals 14 residues. The CDR3 sequence is CASSEALVTGELFF. The CDR3 nucleotides are TGTGCCAGCAGTGAAGCGCTGGTCACCGGGGAGCTGTTTTTT.

This clonotype was picked up many times. The V call is TRBV4-1, the J call TRBJ2-5; tentative D call: TRBD2 (5 bases). The CDR3 is 14 amino acids. Trimming cost V 0 bases and J 3 bases, with 8 bases left between them. CDR1 and CDR2 (germline): MGHRA, YSYEKL. DNA of the CDR3: TGCGCCAGCAGCCAAGATGTACTAGAAGAGACCCAGTACTTC. It yields the protein CASSQDVLEETQYF.

This chain joins TRBV11-1 and TRBJ2-7; 8 bases are a match to TRBD1. The CDR3 spans 17 residues. J gave up 2 bases and V 4 bases, and 13 bases lay outside the gene matches. Germline V gives CDR1 SGHAT, CDR2 FQDESV (reference sequence). The CDR3 loop reads CASSSDRAGRRPYEQYF. The CDR3 nucleotides are TGTGCCAGCAGCTCGGACAGGGCTGGCCGTAGACCCTACGAGCAGTACTTC.

The chain is built from TRBV10-3 and TRBJ2-5; D is perhaps TRBD1 or TRBD2 (6 bases each). The V and J ends lost 6 bases and 2 bases respectively, with 7 bases between them. CDR3 length: 12 residues. Germline V lookup: CDR1 ENHRY, CDR2 SYGVKD. CDR3 loop: CAIRGGQETQYF. CDR3 nucleotide sequence: TGTGCCATCAGAGGGGGGCAAGAGACCCAGTACTTC.

The CDR3 loop is CASSLGWQGGSEQYF. The CDR3 DNA follows: TGTGCCAGCAGCTTAGGCTGGCAGGGAGGTTCCGAGCAGTACTTC. The chain employs TRBV7-6 and TRBJ2-7, with D possibly being TRBD2 (6 bases). The CDR3 has 15 amino acids. Germline V gene lookup returns CDR1 SGHVS and CDR2 FNYEAQ. The ends were cut back, 1 base at V and 6 bases at J, with 16 bases in the middle.

The gene calls are TRBV15 and TRBJ2-7, with D unclear. Germline CDR1 is LNHNV and CDR2 is YYDKDF (reference sequence). The CDR3 is 13 residues long. Trimming took 4 bases from V and 0 from J, leaving 7 bases between them. For the CDR3, the DNA is TGTGCCACCAGCACGGCCAGCTCCTACGAGCAGTACTTC. The encoded protein is CATSTASSYEQYF.

A single count supports this clonotype. One end of the junction varies from germline; a read error may be responsible. This sequence joins TRBV9 and TRBJ2-1, with D unclear. The CDR3 covers 12 residues. Germline V gene lookup returns CDR1 SGDLS and CDR2 YYNGEE. CDR3 coding DNA: TGTGCCAGCAGCGTATCCAGCCATGAGCAGCTTTTC. This translates into CASSVSSHEQLF.

J is TRBJ2-7 and V is TRBV24-1; 8 bases line up with TRBD1. From germline, CDR1 is KGHDR and CDR2 SFDVKD. V dropped 5 bases and J dropped 2; count of bases not matched to a gene: 10. The CDR3 is made up of 16 amino acids. The DNA of the CDR3 is TGTGCCACCAGTGGCCGTGGACAGGGAAAAACCTACGAGCAGTACTTC. Protein product: CATSGRGQGKTYEQYF.

The table lists this clonotype with many counts. The V and J genes are TRBV6-2 or TRBV6-3 and TRBJ1-1; D is undetermined. The length of the CDR3 is 12 residues. V lost 2 bases, J lost 11 bases, and 12 bases lay in between. Germline V gene sequence: CDR1 MNHEY, CDR2 SVGEGT. Here the CDR3 DNA reads TGTGCCAGCAGTTACCCGCGACTAGGGGCTTTCTTT. Amino acid sequence: CASSYPRLGAFF.